The TCR beta chain under discussion was sequenced for a study of OX40 agonist ivuxolimab in advanced cancers. Across the whole study: It was permissible to have had prior anti-PD-1, anti-PD-L1 or anti-CTLA-4 therapy, and more than 30% had some.

Only in-frame clones appear in the TCRdb table, and some are missing; sequencing was by immunoSEQ multiplex PCR. This table holds more than 60,000 clones, around 92% found once. This CDR3 spans 15 amino acids. The trim removed 3 bases at V and 4 bases at J, leaving 3 bases unmatched. Germline V lookup: CDR1 SEHNR, CDR2 FQNEAQ (reference sequence). This clonotype was obtained from an adult with an advanced solid tumor such as melanoma, head and neck, liver or kidney cancer. The chain is built from TRBV7-9 and TRBJ2-7, with 13 bases aligning to TRBD2. The source material was CD4+ or CD8+ T cells sorted from blood, sampled in a trial of the OX40 agonist ivuxolimab. The CDR3 region is CASSFGLAGEYEQYF. The DNA of the CDR3 is TGTGCCAGCAGCTTCGGACTAGCGGGAGAGTACGAGCAGTACTTC. Variable domain in full (rest from reference TRBV7-9 and TRBJ2-7): DTGVSQNPRHKITKRGQNVTFRCDPISEHNRLYWYRQTLGQGPEFLTYFQNEAQLEKSRLLSDRFSAERPKGSFSTLEIQRTEQGDSAMYLCASSFGLAGEYEQYFGPGTRLTVT.